This T cell receptor (beta chain) derives from a study of shared clonotypes between healthy human individuals. In the study overall: Each donor had three CD4 naive, three CD4 memory, two CD8 naive and one CD8 memory plate. Whole-study results and caveats: As a rule, naive subsets had a larger estimated richness than memory subsets. Some clonotypes were shared by all four sorted-subset donors, while others were not shared. The non-shared ones had lower generation probabilities than the shared ones.

Terminally differentiated effector memory CD45RA+ cells were excluded by CCR7 positive selection of CD45RO-negative cells. The authors loaded about 200 ng DNA, 25,000 to 30,000 T cell genomes, into sorted-subset replicate PCRs. Measured with immunoSEQ multiplex PCR; TCRdb has only the in-frame clones, and not every one. This table has some 2 million clones, about 95% appearing once. Deletions cut 6 bases from V and 5 bases from J, with 13 bases between. The CDR3 sequence is 14 residues long. From germline, CDR1 is MNHNY and CDR2 SVGAGI (reference sequence). In regard to this clone: Its antigen is unidentified.

The sequence was collected from a man aged 18 to 29 in good health. Sequencing was done on a sample of naive CD8+ T cells sorted from blood. This sequence joins TRBV6-6 and TRBJ2-2; weak D call: TRBD2 (5 bases). DNA of the CDR3: TGTGCCAGCAGCGTCGGACTTGGTACCGGGGAGCTGTTTTTT. Amino acid sequence: CASSVGLGTGELFF.